These T cell receptor beta chains were read from a single sample in a study of beta chain features in type 1 diabetes. Some clones are missing from TCRdb's copy, which holds only in-frame ones; the method was immunoSEQ multiplex PCR. This repertoire shows 550,000 to 850,000 clones, roughly 13% found once; its top ten account for about 0.02%. Sequencing was done on a sample of naive CD4+ T cells from blood. All receptors derive from a man aged 18 to 30 with type 1 diabetes. CDR3s include the opening cysteine and the closing phenylalanine or tryptophan. D genes are given only for firm matches. Size tells how often a clone was seen (once, few, many) or the class of an expanded clone, and some rows leave it out.

CDR3nt: TGCGCCAGCCTCCCTTCAGGGCAGGGAATCTCTGGGGCCAACGTCCTGACTTTC
CDR3aa: CASLPSGQGISGANVLTF
j_gene: TRBJ2-6
v_gene: TRBV5-1
abundance: few
d_gene: .

CDR3nt: TGTGCCAGCAGCCCTCGGTTGGGCAGCTCGACCCAGTACTTC
CDR3aa: CASSPRLGSSTQYF
j_gene: TRBJ2-5
v_gene: TRBV4-2
abundance: few
d_gene: .

CDR3nt: TGTGCCATCAGTGATGGGGGACAGATCAATGAGCAGTTCTTC
CDR3aa: CAISDGGQINEQFF
j_gene: TRBJ2-1
v_gene: TRBV10-3
abundance: .
d_gene: TRBD1

CDR3nt: TGTGCCCTAGAGGGGGCTAGCTATGGCTACACCTTC
CDR3aa: CALEGASYGYTF
j_gene: TRBJ1-2
v_gene: TRBV30
abundance: .
d_gene: TRBD1

CDR3nt: TGTGCCAGCACCTCTCAAGATACGCAGTATTTT
CDR3aa: CASTSQDTQYF
j_gene: TRBJ2-3
v_gene: TRBV5-4
abundance: .
d_gene: .

CDR3nt: TGTGCCAGTAGTCTCAGGTTCACAGATACGCAGTATTTT
CDR3aa: CASSLRFTDTQYF
j_gene: TRBJ2-3
v_gene: TRBV19
abundance: .
d_gene: .

CDR3nt: TGTGCCAGCAGCCCTCAGGGGGCAGACACCGGGGAGCTGTTTTTT
CDR3aa: CASSPQGADTGELFF
j_gene: TRBJ2-2
v_gene: TRBV7-8
abundance: .
d_gene: TRBD1

CDR3nt: TGTGCCAGCAGTGAAGTGGGGGCCGGGGAGCTGTTTTTT
CDR3aa: CASSEVGAGELFF
j_gene: TRBJ2-2
v_gene: TRBV6-1
abundance: few
d_gene: .

CDR3nt: TGTGCCAGTAGTCGTAGCGGGGGGGTGGTTGATGAGCAGTTCTTC
CDR3aa: CASSRSGGVVDEQFF
j_gene: TRBJ2-1
v_gene: TRBV19
abundance: few
d_gene: TRBD2

CDR3nt: TGTGCCAACGGTGAGGGGATGAGGCCCCAGCATTTT
CDR3aa: CANGEGMRPQHF
j_gene: TRBJ1-5
v_gene: TRBV10-3
abundance: .
d_gene: .

CDR3nt: TGTGCCAGCAGCTCCGAAGTGACAGTCGGGGCTGTGGGTTCACCCCTCCACTTT
CDR3aa: CASSSEVTVGAVGSPLHF
j_gene: TRBJ1-6
v_gene: TRBV7-2
abundance: .
d_gene: .

CDR3nt: TGCAGCGTTGAAGGGTACACCGGGGAGCTGTTTTTT
CDR3aa: CSVEGYTGELFF
j_gene: TRBJ2-2
v_gene: TRBV29-1
abundance: .
d_gene: .

CDR3nt: TGTGCCAGCAGCATGACCGGGACAGTCGTTAATGAAAAACTGTTTTTT
CDR3aa: CASSMTGTVVNEKLFF
j_gene: TRBJ1-4
v_gene: TRBV2
abundance: .
d_gene: TRBD1

CDR3nt: TGTGCCAGCAGCCCCCCCAGCTCCTACGAGCAGTACTTC
CDR3aa: CASSPPSSYEQYF
j_gene: TRBJ2-7
v_gene: TRBV14
abundance: few
d_gene: .

CDR3nt: TGTGCCACCAGCAGAGTCCGGACAGGGGGCCATTCACCCCTCCACTTT
CDR3aa: CATSRVRTGGHSPLHF
j_gene: TRBJ1-6
v_gene: TRBV15
abundance: .
d_gene: TRBD1

CDR3nt: TGTGCCATCAGTGAGTCTAAGAACACTGAAGCTTTCTTT
CDR3aa: CAISESKNTEAFF
j_gene: TRBJ1-1
v_gene: TRBV10-3
abundance: few
d_gene: .

CDR3nt: TGCGCCAGCAGTCAATCTCCAGGGGGGAATTCACCCCTCCACTTT
CDR3aa: CASSQSPGGNSPLHF
j_gene: TRBJ1-6
v_gene: TRBV23-1
abundance: few
d_gene: TRBD1

CDR3nt: TGTGCCACCAGCAGGCCGGGACAGGGAGTGGAGGCTGAGCAGTTCTTC
CDR3aa: CATSRPGQGVEAEQFF
j_gene: TRBJ2-1
v_gene: TRBV15
abundance: .
d_gene: TRBD1

CDR3nt: TGTGCCTGGAGGGCCGGACAGGGGGCGGTGGCTTTCTTT
CDR3aa: CAWRAGQGAVAFF
j_gene: TRBJ1-1
v_gene: TRBV30
abundance: .
d_gene: TRBD1

CDR3nt: TGCAGCGTTGCCGGGACAGCCCAAGAGACCCAGTACTTC
CDR3aa: CSVAGTAQETQYF
j_gene: TRBJ2-5
v_gene: TRBV29-1
abundance: few
d_gene: TRBD1

CDR3nt: TGTGCCAGCAGCTTGGGAGGGAATCAGAACTACAATGAGCAGTTCTTC
CDR3aa: CASSLGGNQNYNEQFF
j_gene: TRBJ2-1
v_gene: TRBV5-4
abundance: .
d_gene: .

CDR3nt: TGTGCCAGCAGCTTATATTTCGAAGAGACCCAGTACTTC
CDR3aa: CASSLYFEETQYF
j_gene: TRBJ2-5
v_gene: TRBV7-2
abundance: few
d_gene: .